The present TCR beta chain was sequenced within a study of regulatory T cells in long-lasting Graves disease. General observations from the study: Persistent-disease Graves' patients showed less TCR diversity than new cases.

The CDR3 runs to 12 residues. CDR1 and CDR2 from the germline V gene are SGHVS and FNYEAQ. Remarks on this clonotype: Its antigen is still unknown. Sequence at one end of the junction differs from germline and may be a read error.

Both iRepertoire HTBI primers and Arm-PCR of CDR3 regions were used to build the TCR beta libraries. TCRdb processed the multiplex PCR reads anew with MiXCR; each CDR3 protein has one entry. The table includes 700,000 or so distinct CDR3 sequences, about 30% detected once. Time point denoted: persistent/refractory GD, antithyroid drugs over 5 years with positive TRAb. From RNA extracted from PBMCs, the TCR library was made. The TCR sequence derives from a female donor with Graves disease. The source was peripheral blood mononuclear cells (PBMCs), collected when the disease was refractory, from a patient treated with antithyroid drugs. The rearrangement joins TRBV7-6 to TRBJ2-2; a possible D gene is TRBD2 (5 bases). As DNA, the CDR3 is TGTGCCAGCAGCTCCCCAACCGGGAAGCTGTTTTTT. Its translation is CASSSPTGKLFF. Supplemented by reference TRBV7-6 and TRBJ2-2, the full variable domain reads GAGVSQSPRYKVTKRGQDVALRCDPISGHVSLYWYRQALGQGPEFLTYFNYEAQQDKSGLPNDRFSAERPEGSISTLTIQRTEQRDSAMYRCASSSPTGKLFFGEGSRLTVL.